Listed below are T cell receptor beta chains from one sample, sequenced in a study of T-cell reconstitution after alpha-beta-depleted transplantation in children. One entry per CDR3 protein results from TCRdb running MiXCR on the PCR reads. Counted here are about 640,000 distinct CDR3 sequences, roughly 15% occurring once; the ten biggest clones make up under 1.2%. This specimen was PBMCs from the stem cell graft donor, taken from the stem cell graft. These receptor sequences come from a human donor who donated a stem cell graft to a child with acute myeloid leukemia. The CDR3 runs from the conserved cysteine through the conserved F or W. The D gene is left open where the match is weak. The size entry is marked missing in some rows and otherwise reads once, few, many or a size class.

J gene: TRBJ1-3; D gene: NA; clone size: few; V gene: TRBV4-2; CDR3 DNA: TGTGCCAGCAGCCAAGACGACACTCACTCTGGAAACACCATATATTTT; CDR3 protein: CASSQDDTHSGNTIYF
J gene: TRBJ1-4; D gene: NA; clone size: many; V gene: TRBV20-1; CDR3 DNA: TGCAGTGCTAGCGGGGCAACTAATGAAAAACTGTTTTTT; CDR3 protein: CSASGATNEKLFF
J gene: TRBJ2-3; D gene: TRBD2; clone size: NA; V gene: TRBV7-3; CDR3 DNA: TGTGCCAGCAGCTTACTAGCGGGGGTCACAGATACGCAGTATTTT; CDR3 protein: CASSLLAGVTDTQYF
J gene: TRBJ1-5; D gene: TRBD1; clone size: many; V gene: TRBV20-1; CDR3 DNA: TGCAGTGCTGACGGACAGGACGGTCAGCCCCAGCATTTT; CDR3 protein: CSADGQDGQPQHF
J gene: TRBJ1-1; D gene: NA; clone size: few; V gene: TRBV30; CDR3 DNA: TGTGCCTGGAGTTTAACATCGAACACTGAAGCTTTCTTT; CDR3 protein: CAWSLTSNTEAFF
J gene: TRBJ2-1; D gene: NA; clone size: NA; V gene: TRBV20-1; CDR3 DNA: TGCAGTGCTCTGGCCCTTCCTACTGGTGAGCAGTTCTTC; CDR3 protein: CSALALPTGEQFF
J gene: TRBJ1-1; D gene: NA; clone size: few; V gene: TRBV6-1; CDR3 DNA: TGTGCCAGCAGTCCGCGGGACACCCTGGGTACTGAAGCTTTCTTT; CDR3 protein: CASSPRDTLGTEAFF
J gene: TRBJ1-3; D gene: NA; clone size: few; V gene: TRBV7-9; CDR3 DNA: TGTGCCAGCAGCCCCCCTGCCGGAAACACCATATATTTT; CDR3 protein: CASSPPAGNTIYF
J gene: TRBJ1-1; D gene: NA; clone size: few; V gene: TRBV7-2; CDR3 DNA: TGTGCCAGCAGCTCCCCGGGCGGGGGAGGTAGCACTGAAGCTTTCTTT; CDR3 protein: CASSSPGGGGSTEAFF
J gene: TRBJ2-5; D gene: TRBD1; clone size: few; V gene: TRBV9; CDR3 DNA: TGTGCCAGCAGCCCCTCTACAGGGGGTAAGGAGACCCAGTACTTC; CDR3 protein: CASSPSTGGKETQYF
J gene: TRBJ2-3; D gene: NA; clone size: few; V gene: TRBV7-9; CDR3 DNA: TGTGCCAGCAGCTTTGAGGGGGGTGCATACACAGATACGCAGTATTTT; CDR3 protein: CASSFEGGAYTDTQYF
J gene: TRBJ2-5; D gene: NA; clone size: many; V gene: TRBV15; CDR3 DNA: TGTGCCACCAGCATGGCCTCGGAGACCCAGTACTTC; CDR3 protein: CATSMASETQYF
J gene: TRBJ2-1; D gene: TRBD1; clone size: many; V gene: TRBV12-3/TRBV12-4; CDR3 DNA: TGTGCCAGCAGTGGGACAGGGGGTAACAATGAGCAGTTCTTC; CDR3 protein: CASSGTGGNNEQFF
J gene: TRBJ2-1; D gene: NA; clone size: many; V gene: TRBV6-5; CDR3 DNA: TGTGCCAGCAGCAGAACGGGAACCCTCCATGAGCAGTTCTTC; CDR3 protein: CASSRTGTLHEQFF
J gene: TRBJ1-6; D gene: NA; clone size: many; V gene: TRBV6-2/TRBV6-3; CDR3 DNA: TGTGCCAGCAGTTCAGGACGGGCACCCCTCCACTTT; CDR3 protein: CASSSGRAPLHF
J gene: TRBJ2-7; D gene: NA; clone size: many; V gene: TRBV20-1; CDR3 DNA: TGCAGTGCTAGAGATCTCGATGAAGCCCGGGTTGGATACGAGCAGTACTTC; CDR3 protein: CSARDLDEARVGYEQYF
J gene: TRBJ1-3; D gene: NA; clone size: few; V gene: TRBV5-6; CDR3 DNA: TGTGCCAGCAGCACTGACAGGCTCCCCCGAAACACCATATATTTT; CDR3 protein: CASSTDRLPRNTIYF
J gene: TRBJ1-4; D gene: NA; clone size: NA; V gene: TRBV6-4; CDR3 DNA: TGTGCCAGCAGTGACTTCAGGGTGGCAACTAATGAAAAACTGTTTTTT; CDR3 protein: CASSDFRVATNEKLFF